The present T cell receptor (beta chain) was sequenced within a study of long-term antiretroviral therapy in people with HIV. Regarding the study as a whole: Nothing was known about ART adherence, viral resistance or changes in therapy.

This clone has only one observation. Its antigen remains unidentified. Every sample had 1-10 million cryopreserved PBMC in it before DNA extraction. From germline, CDR1 is SGHTS and CDR2 YDEGEE. The CDR3 spans 15 residues. The V segment lost 7 bases and the J segment 1 base; nucleotides outside the gene matches: 9. The run of the v3.0 immunoSEQ assay was at survey level. Target depth was roughly 35,000-55,000 T-cell genomes per sample. Profiled with immunoSEQ multiplex PCR; TCRdb holds only in-frame clones, not every one. Of approximately 35,000 clones in the sample, over 75% are singletons; the top ten hold about 10%.

The V call is TRBV5-8, the J call TRBJ1-1; TRBD1 agrees at 8 bases. The sequenced sample was unsorted PBMCs, obtained 2.2 years after starting antiretroviral therapy. The sequence was obtained from a man between 18 and 29 years old with HIV. The chain's CDR3 is CASCPGTGPNTEAFF. CDR3 coding DNA: TGTGCCAGCTGCCCCGGGACAGGACCGAACACTGAAGCTTTCTTT.